This TCR beta chain comes out of a study of T cell responses to AZD1222 COVID-19 vaccine. CDR1 is LGHNA, CDR2 YSLEER, per germline. This CDR3 comprises 14 residues. V lost 1 base, J lost 8 bases, and 12 bases lay in between. This table comes from immunoSEQ multiplex PCR, and its TCRdb copy is limited to in-frame clones, with some not included. The repertoire holds roughly 100,000 clones, with roughly 87% as singletons. Note on this clone: The antigen remains undetermined.

Findings of the study overall: Seropositivity was recorded at baseline in only a handful of AZD1222 recipients. None of the repertoires were sampled until the peak T cell response had passed.

Source: peripheral blood, taken on day 0 of AZD1222 vaccination. This sequence originates from an adult in good health. The genes are TRBV4-3 and TRBJ2-1, with D unclear. In nucleotides, the CDR3 is TGCGCCAGCAGCCAAGGGCTGAGTAGGTATGAGCAGTTCTTC. Translation: CASSQGLSRYEQFF.